This TCR beta chain was captured by sequencing in a study of T-cell reconstitution after alpha-beta-depleted transplantation in children (dated by TCRdb to 2016 to 2017). In the study overall: T-cell immune reconstitution after TCRalphabeta/CD19-depleted allogeneic hematopoietic cell transplantation in children was quantitatively tracked in the study by means of TCR repertoire profiling. Results and caveats for the whole study, not just this receptor: About two months after transplant, the apparently early recovery of alphabetaT-cell counts reportedly depended on just several hundred clones that had expanded rapidly and came from non-depleted graft cells. In some patients, the high TCRbeta diversity seen at day 60 was put down to recipient T cells and intrathymic progenitors that had survived conditioning. Over subsequent months, a decline in hyperexpanded clone frequencies was noted, and after one year, T-cell counts and TCRbeta diversity were mostly ascribed to newly produced T cells.

Per the publication, the treatment or condition label means: allogeneic hematopoietic cell transplantation with graft depleted of TCRalphabeta T cells and CD19 B cells. The transplant recipients were children given TCRalphabeta/CD19-depleted allogeneic hematopoietic cell grafts. Of note for this clonotype: No antigen is known for it. Base-call qualities are not available, and no considerably larger clone is one nucleotide away.

The library was obtained by PCR. The instrument given in TCRdb is Illumina HiSeq 2500. TCR libraries were prepared with molecular barcoding, using unique molecular identifiers to normalize TCRbeta repertoire quantification. TCRdb cleaned the public reads at Q25 with fastp, built clones with MiXCR and kept in-frame beta chains. Rows with a matching CDR3 protein are joined into one entry that keeps the most common DNA and genes. The table for this sample lists approximately 110,000 distinct CDR3 sequences; more than 20% of them were counted only once. The ten largest clones take up about 11% of the sample. Trimmed from V: 5 bases; trimmed from J: 7 bases; junction bases lacking a gene match: 9. CDR1 and CDR2, per the germline V gene (reference sequence), are SGHKS and YYEKEE. From cysteine to phenylalanine, the CDR3 is 17 amino acids long. Just CDR3 DNA is preserved here, 51 bases in frame from base 1.

This TCR was sampled from a male patient under 10 years old who had a stem cell transplant for chronic granulomatous disease, so the T cells may come from the graft donor. The sequences come from PBMCs, mostly from graft donor cells, collected 180 days after TCRalphabeta/CD19-depleted stem cell transplant. The chain uses TRBV5-5 and TRBJ2-2; 15 bases in the middle match TRBD2. The DNA sequence follows: TGTGCCAGCAGGGAACCGGGACTAGCGGGAGGTGTCGGGGAGCTGTTTTTT. This encodes CASREPGLAGGVGELFF.